Shown below are 31 T cell receptor beta chains from a single sample sequenced in a study of blood T cell repertoires in COVID-19 (dated by TCRdb to the early 2020s). Preparation of the library involved the immunoSEQ multiplex PCR assay. Held by TCRdb, this immuneACCESS table contains in-frame sequences only and omits some clones. Under half of the omission traces to an unresolved V gene where checked; the cause of the rest is unknown. The sample profile shows 150,000 to 200,000 clones; approximately 84% of them were found once. The ten biggest clones cover 13% to 15% of the sample. Sequencing was performed on peripheral blood. These receptors were collected from a man younger than 35 with active or convalescent COVID-19.

V gene TRBV19 combines with J gene TRBJ1-2, with a tentative D call TRBD1 (5 bases). Trimming left V 4 bases short and J 4 bases short, with 16 bases between. The CDR3 runs 15 residues. Germline CDR1 reads LNHDA; CDR2 reads SQIVND (reference sequence). The CDR3 DNA is TGTGCCAGTAGTACCCGACAGTCCGGGGGCTATGGCTACACCTTC. It codes for CASSTRQSGGYGYTF. The full variable domain, rest sourced from reference TRBV19 and TRBJ1-2, is DGGITQSPKYLFRKEGQNVTLSCEQNLNHDAMYWYRQDPGQGLRLIYYSQIVNDFQKGDIAEGYSVSREKKESFPLTVTSAQKNPTAFYLCASSTRQSGGYGYTFGSGTRLTVV.

This clone came up once. The V call is TRBV7-6, the J call TRBJ1-1, with D unclear. The CDR3 is 11 residues long. The V gene's germline CDR1 is SGHVS and CDR2 FNYEAQ. Deletions cut 8 bases from V and 3 bases from J, with 7 bases between. The CDR3 DNA follows: TGTGCCAGCGGGAGGGACACTGAAGCTTTCTTT. Encoded protein: CASGRDTEAFF.

This clone was seen only once. This chain links TRBV9 with TRBJ2-7; D is possibly TRBD1 (5 bases). CDR3 size: 16 residues. V was trimmed by 3 bases and J by 0 bases, leaving 16 bases between them. Germline V gene data show CDR1 as SGDLS and CDR2 as YYNGEE. Here the CDR3 reads CASSAFEGQSSYEQYF. The CDR3 bases are TGTGCCAGCAGCGCCTTTGAAGGACAAAGCTCCTACGAGCAGTACTTC.

V usage is TRBV6-5 and J usage is TRBJ1-6, with no clear D. V gave up 6 bases and J gave up 6 bases, with 12 bases separating them. Germline CDR1 is MNHEY and CDR2 is SVGAGI. This CDR3 spans 14 amino acids. The CDR3 sequence: CASRSGGINSPLHF. The CDR3 bases are TGTGCCAGCAGGTCGGGAGGTATTAATTCACCCCTCCACTTT.

The CDR3 DNA reads as TGTGCCAGCAGCCCTCAAGAGACCCAGTACTTC. Amino acid sequence: CASSPQETQYF. The V and J genes are TRBV3-1 (or the pseudogene TRBV3-2) and TRBJ2-5; D gene unclear. Germline CDR1 LGHDT, CDR2 YNNKEL (reference sequence). Trimming took off 4 bases at V and 2 bases at J, with 2 bases between the two ends. This CDR3 comprises 11 residues.

V is TRBV27 and J is TRBJ2-1; D is perhaps TRBD2 (6 bases). CDR1 is MNHEY and CDR2 is SMNVEV in the germline V gene (reference sequence). The length of the CDR3 is 16 residues. V lost 3 bases and J 0 bases, leaving 12 bases between the germline ends. The CDR3 DNA follows: TGTGCCAGCAGTTTGTCTAGCGTGCCCTCCTACAATGAGCAGTTCTTC. This gives the protein CASSLSSVPSYNEQFF.

The J gene is TRBJ2-3, the V gene TRBV21-1; the table's D call, TRBD2, has no DNA check behind it. TRBV21-1 is deemed a pseudogene. This CDR3 is built from 18 residues. The CDR3 DNA sequence: TGTGCCAGCAGCAAAGTCGAGACTAGCGGGAAAGGGACAGATACGCAGTATTTT. Its translation: CASSKVETSGKGTDTQYF.

This clone turned up a few times. The rearrangement links TRBV6-6 to TRBJ2-7; unclear D gene. V was cut by 2 bases and J by 1 base, with 6 bases left in between. The CDR3 has 13 amino acids. Germline V gene sequence: CDR1 MNHNY, CDR2 SVGAGI (reference sequence). This CDR3 reads CASSYEESYEQYF. Here the CDR3 DNA reads TGTGCCAGCAGTTACGAGGAGTCCTACGAGCAGTACTTC.

V gene TRBV2 combines with J gene TRBJ2-2; 8 positions match TRBD1. Germline loops: CDR1 SNHLY, CDR2 FYNNEI. The junction had 6 bases not matched to a gene; V was cut back by 8 bases and J by 4 bases. CDR3 length: 14 amino acids. The CDR3 is CASQGQEGTGELFF. Written as DNA, the CDR3 is TGTGCCAGCCAGGGACAGGAGGGCACCGGGGAGCTGTTTTTT.

This chain connects TRBV28 to TRBJ1-2, with TRBD1 matching over 9 bases. The V gene end was trimmed by 4 bases and the J gene end by 2 bases; junction bases not matched to a gene: 8. The CDR3 runs to 16 residues. CDR1 and CDR2 from the germline V gene are MDHEN and SYDVKM. CDR3 bases: TGTGCCAGCAGTTCGTCCCGGGACAGGGTCAACTATGGCTACACCTTC. Its translation: CASSSSRDRVNYGYTF.

The chain carries TRBV4-2 and TRBJ2-3, with a possible D match to TRBD2 (7 bases). Trimming pared 5 bases from V and 5 bases from J, leaving 14 bases between. Germline V gives CDR1 LGHNA, CDR2 YNFKEQ. The CDR3 runs to 14 residues. CDR3 sequence reads: CASSTGGRGDTQYF. The CDR3 nucleotides read TGTGCCAGCAGCACCGGGGGGCGCGGAGATACGCAGTATTTT.

This clone was found a few times. The chain employs TRBV3-1 (or the pseudogene TRBV3-2) and TRBJ2-3; D perhaps matches TRBD2 (5 bases). CDR1 LGHDT and CDR2 YNNKEL come from the germline V gene (reference sequence). This CDR3 region has 13 residues. V was pared by 2 bases and J by 7 bases, with 10 bases between. The CDR3 DNA follows: TGTGCCAGCAGCCAAAACACTAGAAATACGCAGTATTTT. Translating it yields CASSQNTRNTQYF.

The rearrangement links TRBV11-2 to TRBJ2-7; the D gene is possibly TRBD2 (5 bases). The CDR3 sequence is 17 residues long. With 4 bases removed from V and 2 bases from J, the gap between germline ends came to 21 bases. The V gene's germline CDR1 is SGHAT and CDR2 FQNNGV. In DNA form, the CDR3 reads TGTGCCAGCAGCTCCTTACCCGGGATCTCGAGCCCCTACGAGCAGTACTTC. Translation: CASSSLPGISSPYEQYF.

The CDR3 region is CASSLSTGIIQETQYF. For the CDR3, the DNA is TGTGCCAGCTCACTGTCGACAGGGATAATCCAAGAGACCCAGTACTTC. V gene TRBV18 combines with J gene TRBJ2-5; TRBD1 matches at 7 bases. The germline gives CDR1 KGHSH, CDR2 LQKENI. Trimming took 4 bases from V and 1 from J; bases not matched to a gene: 9. The CDR3 covers 16 residues.

This clone came up once. The gene calls are TRBV2 and TRBJ1-1; D perhaps matches TRBD1 (6 bases). Per the germline V gene, CDR1 is SNHLY and CDR2 is FYNNEI. Trimming pared 10 bases from V and 0 bases from J, leaving 12 bases between. CDR3 length: 13 residues. CDR3 sequence (DNA): TGTGCCAACACACAGGGCCTGAACACTGAAGCTTTCTTT. Residues: CANTQGLNTEAFF.

The genes are TRBV21-1 and TRBJ1-2; TRBD1 was called by the table and not checked on the DNA. TRBV21-1 is described as a pseudogene. The length of the CDR3 is 17 residues. The CDR3 loop reads CASMLPEQGKRVICYTF. The CDR3 DNA reads TGTGCCAGCATGCTACCGGAACAGGGGAAGAGAGTTATCTGCTACACCTTC.

The V call is TRBV15, the J call TRBJ1-5; 9 bases map to TRBD1. V lost 5 bases to trimming and J lost 8 bases; unmatched junction nucleotides: 7. Per germline, CDR1 LNHNV and CDR2 YYDKDF (reference sequence). The CDR3 loop spans 14 amino acids. The CDR3 coding sequence is TGTGCCACCAGCCCAGGGACAGGGTTGAAGCCCCAGCATTTT. Encoded protein: CATSPGTGLKPQHF.

This clone occurred many times. The chain is built from TRBV28 and TRBJ2-1, with 8 bases aligning to TRBD2. With 4 bases clipped from V and 0 bases from J, the junction kept 5 bases outside the gene matches. Germline CDR1 MDHEN, CDR2 SYDVKM. The CDR3 is 16 residues long. CDR3 sequence (DNA): TGTGCCAGCAGTTACAGCGGGAGTGCCTCCTACAATGAGCAGTTCTTC. This codes for CASSYSGSASYNEQFF.

This chain connects TRBV5-4 to TRBJ2-7; 12 positions match TRBD2. The V gene end was trimmed by 4 bases and the J gene end by 4 bases; junction bases not matched to a gene: 9. The germline V gene encodes CDR1 SGHNT and CDR2 YYREEE (reference sequence). The CDR3 has 16 amino acids. Written as DNA, the CDR3 is TGTGCCAGCAGCCTACTGACTAGCGGGAGCTTTTACGAGCAGTACTTC. Its translation is CASSLLTSGSFYEQYF. Full variable domain (rest looked up from reference TRBV5-4 and TRBJ2-7): ETGVTQSPTHLIKTRGQQVTLRCSSQSGHNTVSWYQQALGQGPQFIFQYYREEENGRGNFPPRFSGLQFPNYSSELNVNALELDDSALYLCASSLLTSGSFYEQYFGPGTRLTVT.

The chain carries TRBV7-9 and TRBJ2-1; D possibly corresponds to TRBD2 (6 bases). Trimming took off 2 bases at V and 2 bases at J, with 10 bases between the two ends. The germline V gene encodes CDR1 SEHNR and CDR2 FQNEAQ (reference sequence). The CDR3 runs 15 residues. As DNA, the CDR3 is TGTGCCAGCAGCTTACGCGGGGCTGCCTACAATGAGCAGTTCTTC. Its protein product is CASSLRGAAYNEQFF.

J is TRBJ1-6 and V is TRBV2, with D maybe TRBD1 (6 bases). This CDR3 spans 17 amino acids. Germline V gives CDR1 SNHLY, CDR2 FYNNEI. Trimming stripped 0 bases from V and 0 bases from J, with 9 bases between. In nucleotides, the CDR3 is TGTGCCAGCAGTGAAGCGGGGGCGAGCTCCTATAATTCACCCCTCCACTTT. It yields the protein CASSEAGASSYNSPLHF.

The V and J genes are TRBV14 and TRBJ2-3; weak D call: TRBD1 (6 bases). Germline CDR1 reads SGHDN; CDR2 reads FVKESK. This CDR3 spans 14 amino acids. The V and J ends lost 6 bases and 1 base respectively, with 11 bases between them. In DNA, the CDR3 is TGTGCCAGCAGGGCAGGGGCTGGCACAGATACGCAGTATTTT. Its translation is CASRAGAGTDTQYF.

The chain couples TRBV7-3 to TRBJ1-1; D ambiguous. The length of the CDR3 is 13 residues. V lost 3 bases to trimming and J lost 1 base, with 6 bases between them. Germline CDR1 and CDR2: SGHTA and FQGTGA. CDR3 loop: CASSFEGNTEAFF. The CDR3 coding sequence is TGTGCCAGCAGCTTTGAGGGGAACACTGAAGCTTTCTTT. Variable domain in full (rest from reference TRBV7-3 and TRBJ1-1): GAGVSQTPSNKVTEKGKYVELRCDPISGHTALYWYRQSLGQGPEFLIYFQGTGAADDSGLPNDRFFAVRPEGSVSTLKIQRTERGDSAVYLCASSFEGNTEAFFGQGTRLTVV.

The rearrangement joins TRBV5-1 to TRBJ1-6; 10 bases map to TRBD1. V lost 4 bases, J lost 9 bases, and 10 bases stayed unmatched. Germline loops: CDR1 SGHRS, CDR2 YFSETQ. This CDR3 comprises 16 residues. The CDR3 sequence: CASSPRQGAQGSPLHF. CDR3 sequence (DNA): TGCGCCAGCAGCCCGCGACAGGGGGCGCAGGGTTCACCCCTCCACTTT. Complete variable domain (other parts from reference TRBV5-1 and TRBJ1-6): KAGVTQTPRYLIKTRGQQVTLSCSPISGHRSVSWYQQTPGQGLQFLFEYFSETQRNKGNFPGRFSGRQFSNSRSEMNVSTLELGDSALYLCASSPRQGAQGSPLHFGNGTRLTVT.

The chain carries TRBV7-2 and TRBJ1-4; D is possibly TRBD1 (5 bases). Germline V gene sequence: CDR1 SGHTA, CDR2 FQGNSA. V was pared by 2 bases and J by 7 bases, with 20 bases between. This CDR3 spans 17 amino acids. The CDR3 DNA sequence: TGTGCCAGCAGCTTAAGGTACCCGCGCACAGGAGTTGAAAAACTGTTTTTT. Translation gives CASSLRYPRTGVEKLFF. Variable domain in full (rest from reference TRBV7-2 and TRBJ1-4): GAGVSQSPSNKVTEKGKDVELRCDPISGHTALYWYRQSLGQGLEFLIYFQGNSAPDKSGLPSDRFSAERTGGSVSTLTIQRTQQEDSAVYLCASSLRYPRTGVEKLFFGSGTQLSVL.

V and J are TRBV7-9 and TRBJ1-2; 8 bases align to TRBD1. The germline V gene encodes CDR1 SEHNR and CDR2 FQNEAQ (reference sequence). Unmatched junction bases numbered 9, after V lost 5 bases and J lost 1 base. This CDR3 region has 16 residues. The CDR3 nucleotides read TGTGCCAGCAGCAGACAGGGGAACCTCGTTAACTATGGCTACACCTTC. Translating it yields CASSRQGNLVNYGYTF.

V and J are TRBV7-8 and TRBJ2-1, with 10 bases aligning to TRBD2. V dropped 6 bases and J dropped 4; count of bases not matched to a gene: 6. The length of the CDR3 is 15 residues. Germline CDR1 reads SGHVS; CDR2 reads FQNEAQ. The CDR3 DNA follows: TGTGCCAGCAGGGCAATAGCGGGAGGTTACAATGAGCAGTTCTTC. Its protein product is CASRAIAGGYNEQFF.

CDR3 protein: CASSLVRFAFF. The CDR3, as DNA: TGTGCCAGCAGCTTAGTGCGGTTTGCTTTCTTT. The rearrangement links TRBV7-9 to TRBJ1-1; D call uncertain. V was trimmed by 1 base and J by 11 bases, leaving 8 bases between them. Germline lookup yields CDR1 SEHNR and CDR2 FQNEAQ (reference sequence). The CDR3 totals 11 residues.

This chain links TRBV7-9 with TRBJ1-1, with 9 bases lining up with TRBD1. The CDR3 contains 14 residues. Per the germline V gene, CDR1 is SEHNR and CDR2 is FQNEAQ (reference sequence). Trimming took 5 bases from V and 2 from J; bases not matched to a gene: 3. CDR3 sequence reads: CASSRQGGNTEAFF. The CDR3 nucleotides are TGTGCCAGCAGCCGACAGGGGGGAAACACTGAAGCTTTCTTT.

This chain uses TRBV7-2 with TRBJ1-6; a weak D match, TRBD1 (6 bases). Trimming cost V 3 bases and J 4 bases, with 13 bases left between them. The CDR3 is 16 residues long. Germline CDR1 and CDR2: SGHTA and FQGNSA. The CDR3 bases are TGTGCCAGCAGCTTGGAACAGAGGGGGTATAATTCACCCCTCCACTTT. Amino acid sequence: CASSLEQRGYNSPLHF.

The chain employs TRBV5-6 and TRBJ2-3, with D hard to call. Germline lookup yields CDR1 SGHDT and CDR2 YYEEEE. The ends were cut back, 2 bases at V and 6 bases at J, with 19 bases in the middle. This CDR3 is 16 amino acids long. CDR3 sequence reads: CASSLNTGSQRDTQYF. For the CDR3, the DNA is TGTGCCAGCAGCTTAAACACCGGGTCTCAAAGGGATACGCAGTATTTT.